This T cell receptor (beta chain) was recorded in a study of radiotherapy plus CTLA-4 blockade in lung cancer. Here immunoSEQ multiplex PCR was the method, and the copy in TCRdb shows in-frame clones only, minus some. The data show over 60,000 clones, about 88% seen once. Looked up from germline, CDR1 is SGHNT and CDR2 is YYREEE (reference sequence). V gave up 0 bases and J gave up 6 bases, with 12 bases separating them. The CDR3 is 15 residues long. The TCR originated in a human donor with non-small cell lung cancer who had stable disease on radiotherapy plus ipilimumab. The chain is built from TRBV5-4 and TRBJ2-2, with D maybe TRBD1 (5 bases). The input for sequencing was peripheral blood, taken from a patient treated with radiotherapy plus ipilimumab. CDR3 protein: CASSLVGAVSGELFF. The CDR3 DNA reads TGTGCCAGCAGCTTGGTAGGGGCCGTGTCCGGGGAGCTGTTTTTT.